The 25 T cell receptor beta chains in this list originate from one sample, sequenced in a study of T-cell memory formation after mild COVID-19. TCRdb re-analysed the 5' RACE reads in MiXCR, keeping a single row per CDR3 protein. The sample includes some 340,000 distinct CDR3 sequences, over 10% of them seen just once. Specimen: PBMCs or a T cell subset sorted from them (not recorded which). The receptors come from a man younger than 35 who had mild COVID-19 (a few samples of this study predate the infection). Cell type and time point are not known.

The chain recombines TRBV10-3 with TRBJ1-2; D is unresolved. Between the trimmed V and J ends, which lost 8 bases and 7 bases, there was a span of 23 bases. Germline assignment: CDR1 ENHRY and CDR2 SYGVKD. The CDR3 runs 15 residues. This CDR3 reads CAIRERSLVNSGYTF. DNA of the CDR3: TGTGCCATCCGCGAACGGTCCCTGGTGAATTCTGGCTACACCTTC.

The gene calls are TRBV5-5 and TRBJ1-3, with no clear D. The V gene's germline CDR1 is SGHKS and CDR2 YYEKEE (reference sequence). V lost 1 base and J lost 4, with 6 bases in between. The CDR3 is 13 residues long. The CDR3 region is CASSLYNGNTIYF. CDR3 sequence (DNA): TGTGCCAGCAGCTTGTATAACGGAAACACCATATATTTT.

This clonotype was seen many times. The rearrangement uses TRBV10-3 and TRBJ2-7; no reliable D call. Trimming took off 2 bases at V and 5 bases at J, with 10 bases between the two ends. The CDR3 runs to 13 residues. Germline CDR1 is ENHRY and CDR2 is SYGVKD. The CDR3 is CAISEPSTDEQYF. The CDR3 region has the DNA TGTGCCATCAGTGAGCCTAGTACCGACGAGCAGTACTTC.

This clonotype showed up just a few times. This chain connects TRBV5-1 to TRBJ1-5; unclear D gene. The CDR3 runs to 13 residues. Germline loops: CDR1 SGHRS, CDR2 YFSETQ. V was trimmed by 3 bases and J by 4 bases, leaving 8 bases between them. The CDR3 nucleotides read TGCGCCAGCAGCTCCGGGCCAAATCAGCCCCAGCATTTT. This encodes CASSSGPNQPQHF. Full variable domain (remainder filled in from reference TRBV5-1 and TRBJ1-5): KAGVTQTPRYLIKTRGQQVTLSCSPISGHRSVSWYQQTPGQGLQFLFEYFSETQRNKGNFPGRFSGRQFSNSRSEMNVSTLELGDSALYLCASSSGPNQPQHFGDGTRLSIL.

This clonotype was seen ten or more times. The chain uses TRBV4-2 and TRBJ2-5, with TRBD2 matching over 12 bases. From germline, CDR1 is LGHNA and CDR2 YNFKEQ. V lost 6 bases to trimming and J lost 5 bases; unmatched junction nucleotides: 19. The CDR3 has 19 amino acids. CDR3 in amino acids: CASSPRALAGGPFMETQYF. The CDR3 DNA follows: TGTGCCAGCAGTCCACGGGCGCTAGCGGGGGGGCCTTTTATGGAGACCCAGTACTTC.

The chain links TRBV4-1 to TRBJ2-5, with 10 positions matching TRBD2. Per germline, CDR1 MGHRA and CDR2 YSYEKL. The CDR3 has 16 residues. V was clipped by 1 base and J by 1 base; unmatched bases: 3. The CDR3 DNA reads TGCGCCAGCAGCCAAGCTACTAGCGGGGTCCAAGAGACCCAGTACTTC. As protein: CASSQATSGVQETQYF.

The chain has TRBV6-2 or TRBV6-3 and TRBJ1-5; 10 bases map to TRBD1. Per germline, CDR1 MNHEY and CDR2 SVGEGT. J lost 7 bases, V lost 2 bases, and 11 bases had no gene match. This CDR3 comprises 17 residues. DNA for the CDR3: TGTGCCAGCAGTTACCGATTAGACAGGGGGCGCCGGCAGCCCCAGCATTTT. It yields the protein CASSYRLDRGRRQPQHF.

This clonotype was counted only a few times. V usage is TRBV11-2 and J usage is TRBJ2-7; 10 bases align to TRBD1. Germline assignment: CDR1 SGHAT and CDR2 FQNNGV. Unmatched junction bases numbered 9, after V lost 5 bases and J lost 8 bases. This CDR3 region has 14 residues. CDR3 coding DNA: TGTGCCAGCAGCCCGGGACAGGGGAATCGGCAGCAGTACTTC. Its translation: CASSPGQGNRQQYF. Complete variable domain (other parts from reference TRBV11-2 and TRBJ2-7): EAGVAQSPRYKIIEKRQSVAFWCNPISGHATLYWYQQILGQGPKLLIQFQNNGVVDDSQLPKDRFSAERLKGVDSTLKIQPAKLEDSAVYLCASSPGQGNRQQYFGPGTRLTVT.

This clonotype was observed a few times. The rearrangement uses TRBV7-9 and TRBJ2-6; maybe TRBD2 (6 bases). The CDR3 covers 15 residues. Trimming pared 5 bases from V and 2 bases from J, leaving 10 bases between. The V gene's germline CDR1 is SEHNR and CDR2 FQNEAQ (reference sequence). CDR3 DNA: TGTGCCAGCAGCACCTGGGGGGCTGGGGCCAACGTCCTGACTTTC. Translation gives CASSTWGAGANVLTF.

The chain joins TRBV20-1 to TRBJ1-2; no firm D call. The CDR3 runs 12 residues. In germline, CDR1 is DFQATT, CDR2 SNEGSKA (reference sequence). V dropped 5 bases and J dropped 0 bases, with 7 bases sitting between them. The CDR3 bases are TGCAGTGCTTTTTTAGCTAACTATGGCTACACCTTC. It is translated as CSAFLANYGYTF.

This clonotype showed up just a few times. The chain combines TRBV27 with TRBJ2-3; a possible D gene is TRBD1 (5 bases). The CDR3 totals 14 residues. Germline V gene sequence: CDR1 MNHEY, CDR2 SMNVEV (reference sequence). The V and J ends lost 3 bases and 5 bases respectively, with 12 bases between them. DNA of the CDR3: TGTGCCAGCAGTTTGCAAAGGGGCGAAGATACGCAGTATTTT. Protein sequence: CASSLQRGEDTQYF.

In its sample, this clonotype was seen a few times. A junction boundary mismatches the germline segment, possibly from a read error. The chain is built from TRBV19 and TRBJ1-1; TRBD1 matches at 9 bases. This CDR3 spans 15 amino acids. CDR1 and CDR2 (germline): LNHDA, SQIVND (reference sequence). This CDR3 is CASSPRTGEARRPLF. CDR3 DNA sequence: TGTGCCAGTAGTCCGCGGACAGGGGAGGCCCGCCGCCCTCTGTTT.

The chain carries TRBV28 and TRBJ2-6; TRBD1 might be the D (5 bases). The CDR3 has 18 amino acids. Germline CDR1 reads MDHEN; CDR2 reads SYDVKM. V gave up 2 bases and J gave up 1 base, with 15 bases separating them. In DNA, the CDR3 is TGTGCCAGCAGTTTAGTCAGGGTCCTCCTTTCTGGGGCCAACGTCCTGACTTTC. Residues: CASSLVRVLLSGANVLTF.

The chain couples TRBV5-1 to TRBJ2-5; 7 bases line up with TRBD1. Germline trimming cut 4 bases from V and 0 bases from J; bases unmatched to any gene: 18. The germline gives CDR1 SGHRS, CDR2 YFSETQ. The length of the CDR3 is 19 residues. The CDR3 protein is CASSPGQPLPGADQETQYF. The CDR3 DNA is TGCGCCAGCAGCCCGGGACAGCCCCTCCCCGGGGCCGACCAAGAGACCCAGTACTTC.

CDR3 in amino acids: CASSYSYDGGKLFF. The DNA of the CDR3 is TGTGCCAGCAGTTACTCATACGATGGCGGAAAACTGTTTTTT. The chain joins TRBV6-5 to TRBJ1-4; D uncertain. Per the germline V gene, CDR1 is MNHEY and CDR2 is SVGAGI. The V and J ends lost 0 bases and 10 bases respectively, with 12 bases between them. This CDR3 has 14 amino acids.

This clonotype has just a few counts. The chain links TRBV6-5 to TRBJ1-6, with TRBD1 matching 8 bases. The V gene end was trimmed by 5 bases and the J gene end by 0 bases; junction bases not matched to a gene: 12. The CDR3 extends over 19 amino acids. Germline CDR1 MNHEY, CDR2 SVGAGI. The CDR3 loop reads CASSPWAAGTGSYNSPLHF. The CDR3 DNA sequence: TGTGCCAGCAGTCCGTGGGCCGCCGGGACAGGCTCCTATAATTCACCCCTCCACTTT.

V usage is TRBV6-5 and J usage is TRBJ2-7; D possibly uses TRBD1 or TRBD2 (5 bases each). This CDR3 region has 13 residues. Germline CDR1 MNHEY, CDR2 SVGAGI. The ends were cut back, 2 bases at V and 5 bases at J, with 10 bases in the middle. CDR3: CASSYRGGHEQYF. In nucleotides, the CDR3 is TGTGCCAGCAGTTACCGGGGCGGCCACGAGCAGTACTTC.

There are many counts of this clonotype. The CDR3 spells CASSATGLVPDTQYF. The CDR3 DNA follows: TGTGCCAGCAGTGCAACGGGACTAGTCCCAGATACGCAGTATTTT. This chain links TRBV6-2 or TRBV6-3 with TRBJ2-3; 8 bases are shared with TRBD2. The CDR3 has 15 amino acids. The J segment lost 4 bases and the V segment lost 5 bases, leaving 8 bases of the junction unmatched. CDR1 is MNHEY, CDR2 SVGEGT, per germline.

V gene TRBV5-1 combines with J gene TRBJ2-1; the D is unclear. Between the trimmed V and J ends, which lost 5 bases and 6 bases, there was a span of 6 bases. The CDR3 sequence is 11 residues long. Germline V gives CDR1 SGHRS, CDR2 YFSETQ. The CDR3, as DNA: TGCGCCAGCAGTTCCCCCAATGAGCAGTTCTTC. This sequence encodes CASSSPNEQFF.

This sequence joins TRBV7-3 and TRBJ2-3, with 11 bases identical to TRBD2. Germline CDR1 and CDR2: SGHTA and FQGTGA. V was pared by 5 bases and J by 1 base, with 5 bases of the junction left unmatched. The CDR3 runs 16 residues. This CDR3 is CASSLQLAGGTDTQYF. The CDR3 coding sequence is TGTGCCAGCAGCCTACAACTAGCGGGGGGCACAGATACGCAGTATTTT.

This clonotype was observed many times. The DNA of the CDR3 is TGCAGCGTTGAAGATCTGAATGAGCAGTTCTTC. Protein product: CSVEDLNEQFF. The chain employs TRBV29-1 and TRBJ2-1, with no clear D. The CDR3 spans 11 residues. Trimming took off 0 bases at V and 7 bases at J, with 4 bases between the two ends. From germline, CDR1 is SQVTM and CDR2 ANQGSEA.

This clonotype was counted only a few times. The chain uses TRBV7-3 and TRBJ2-7; 8 nucleotides match TRBD2. This CDR3 has 15 amino acids. V lost 5 bases and J lost 3; bases outside the gene matches: 9. Germline V lookup: CDR1 SGHTA, CDR2 FQGTGA. The CDR3 reads CASSPSGGGFYEQYF. DNA for the CDR3: TGTGCCAGCAGCCCAAGCGGGGGAGGGTTCTACGAGCAGTACTTC.

The genes are TRBV6-5 and TRBJ2-3; no reliable D call. CDR1 and CDR2 from the germline V gene are MNHEY and SVGAGI. CDR3 length: 13 residues. The V gene lost 6 bases and the J gene lost 7 bases, with 14 bases spanning the gap. This CDR3 reads CASSPASRNTQYF. The CDR3 DNA sequence: TGTGCCAGCAGCCCCGCCTCTAGAAATACGCAGTATTTT.

This clonotype has a handful of counts. This chain links TRBV7-2 with TRBJ2-1, with 9 bases that match TRBD1. This CDR3 has 17 amino acids. Trimming at V came to 2 bases and at J to 3 bases, leaving 8 bases not matched to a gene. Germline CDR1 SGHTA, CDR2 FQGNSA. This chain's CDR3 is CASSLFRGTGSYNEQFF. The CDR3 coding sequence is TGTGCCAGCAGCTTATTCCGCGGGACAGGGAGCTACAATGAGCAGTTCTTC.

This clonotype was seen more than once but under ten times. The chain recombines TRBV19 with TRBJ2-1; 9 nucleotides line up with TRBD1. V gave up 4 bases and J gave up 3 bases; unmatched junction bases: 1. This CDR3 region has 14 residues. CDR1 and CDR2 (germline): LNHDA, SQIVND (reference sequence). CDR3 in DNA: TGTGCCAGTAGTAGGGGACAGGGCTACAATGAGCAGTTCTTC. This translates into CASSRGQGYNEQFF. Combining the CDR3 with reference TRBV19 and TRBJ2-1 gives the whole variable domain DGGITQSPKYLFRKEGQNVTLSCEQNLNHDAMYWYRQDPGQGLRLIYYSQIVNDFQKGDIAEGYSVSREKKESFPLTVTSAQKNPTAFYLCASSRGQGYNEQFFGPGTRLTVL.